Shown below are 5 T cell receptor beta chains from a single sample sequenced in a study of response to subunit inactivated influenza vaccine. One entry per CDR3 protein results from TCRdb running MiXCR on the RT-PCR reads. Of under 550,000 distinct CDR3 sequences listed, 6% to 9% are singletons. Material: PBMCs from blood, obtained around 25 months after vaccination. Receptors were obtained from a man aged 45 to 70 who received an inactivated influenza vaccine.

This clonotype was detected only a few times. The chain has TRBV28 and TRBJ1-4, with 11 bases that match TRBD1. J gave up 5 bases and V 7 bases, and 9 bases lay outside the gene matches. This CDR3 comprises 16 residues. The germline V gene has CDR1 MDHEN and CDR2 SYDVKM. The chain's CDR3 is CASIWARTGGNEKLFF. The CDR3 bases are TGTGCCAGCATCTGGGCCCGGACAGGGGGCAATGAAAAACTGTTTTTT.

This clonotype occurred many times. The CDR3 sequence is CSVRKSQGSYEQYF. The CDR3 region has the DNA TGCAGCGTACGGAAATCACAGGGGAGCTACGAGCAGTACTTC. This chain connects TRBV29-1 to TRBJ2-7; 7 bases match TRBD1. The CDR3 runs 14 residues. V was clipped by 6 bases and J by 3 bases; unmatched bases: 11. From germline, CDR1 is SQVTM and CDR2 ANQGSEA.

There are many counts of this clonotype. This chain joins TRBV2 and TRBJ2-7; weak D call: TRBD1 (6 bases). Germline-derived CDR1 and CDR2 are SNHLY and FYNNEI. With 6 bases removed from V and 4 bases from J, the gap between germline ends came to 10 bases. The CDR3 length is 12 residues. The CDR3 sequence: CASSNRAYEQYF. CDR3 sequence (DNA): TGTGCCAGCAGCAACAGGGCGTACGAGCAGTACTTC.

This sequence joins TRBV10-2 and TRBJ1-6; D is ambiguous. From germline, CDR1 is WSHSY and CDR2 SAAADI. V was pared by 1 base and J by 9 bases, with 7 bases between. The length of the CDR3 is 13 residues. CDR3: CASSEFFGSPLHF. In DNA, the CDR3 is TGCGCCAGCAGTGAGTTTTTCGGTTCACCCCTCCACTTT.

This clonotype was found a few times. The chain couples TRBV9 to TRBJ2-5; 9 nucleotides line up with TRBD2. The CDR3 has 16 amino acids. V shed 0 bases and J 5 bases; nucleotides not matched to a gene: 8. Germline values: CDR1 SGDLS, CDR2 YYNGEE. In nucleotides, the CDR3 is TGTGCCAGCAGCGTAGGGGCTAGCGGGGATAGGGAGACCCAGTACTTC. This codes for CASSVGASGDRETQYF.